This record concerns one T cell receptor beta chain sequence. Its antigen is still unknown. A junction end diverges from the germline sequence, so it may reflect a read error. The CDR3 extends over 15 amino acids. Germline CDR1 reads MNHNS; CDR2 reads SASEGT. PCR amplification relied on 60 Vbeta primers (plus 13 Jbeta primers). Original analysis: It was a later analysis that counted roughly 79 million unique TCR beta chains, of which some 10 million were shared. Repertoires were generated with immunoSEQ multiplex PCR, while TCRdb's copy carries only in-frame clones and drops some. V and J calls and clone size are copied from that table; D and trimming were computed from the DNA. The profile shows around 120,000 clones, approximately 84% of them singletons. The sample belongs to a study of cytomegalovirus exposure and HLA in healthy donors. Study-wide results and caveats: Clonal expansion was found to be greater in HLA-associated TCR beta chains than in equally common others in a later analysis.

The clonotype comes from a middle-aged woman in good health and CMV-seronegative. Sequencing used PBMCs. This chain connects TRBV6-1 to TRBJ2-1; TRBD1 matches at 8 bases. This chain's CDR3 is CASGDRGRSYNEQFF. The DNA for the CDR3 is TGTGCCAGCGGTGACAGGGGACGGTCCTACAATGAGCAGTTCTTC.